The 17 T cell receptor beta chains below come from one sample, sequenced in a study of shared clonotypes between healthy human individuals (dated by TCRdb to the early 2020s). Receptor amplification or capture employed the immunoSEQ multiplex PCR assay. Drawn from immuneACCESS, this table holds only the in-frame rearrangements with V and J called that TCRdb kept. Clones are partly lost; checked studies trace under half to an unresolved V gene and leave the rest unexplained. Across this sample there are under 2,000,000 clones, with about 95% seen only once. Less than 1.5% of the sample comes from the top ten. For the CD8 naive samples, CD45RO-negative cells were positively selected for CCR7, yielding a CD45RA+CCR7+ population from which TemRA cells were excluded. Input material: naive CD8+ T cells sorted from blood. The sample's cell subset or site label, in plain terms: CD45RA+CCR7+. The receptors come from a man younger than 30 in good health.

V is TRBV7-9 and J is TRBJ1-4, with TRBD1 matching 10 bases. This CDR3 has 15 amino acids. Germline V gene sequence: CDR1 SEHNR, CDR2 FQNEAQ (reference sequence). V shed 10 bases, J shed 6 bases, and the junction held 11 bases outside the gene matches. CDR3 in DNA: TGTGCCAACCGGACAGGGGGAGATCCTGATGAAAAACTGTTTTTT. Protein sequence: CANRTGGDPDEKLFF.

This clone was found once. Sequence at one end of the junction differs from germline and may be a read error. The rearrangement uses TRBV7-9 and TRBJ2-3; 9 nucleotides match TRBD2. This CDR3 is 14 amino acids long. CDR1 SEHNR and CDR2 FQNEAQ come from the germline V gene (reference sequence). CDR3: CASSVAGVTDTQYF. The CDR3 DNA sequence: TGTGCCAGCAGCGTAGCGGGAGTTACAGATACGCAGTATTTT. The complete variable domain, with remaining parts taken from reference TRBV7-9 and TRBJ2-3, reads DTGVSQNPRHKITKRGQNVTFRCDPISEHNRLYWYRQTLGQGPEFLTYFQNEAQLEKSRLLSDRFSAERPKGSFSTLEIQRTEQGDSAMYLCASSVAGVTDTQYFGPGTRLTVL.

This chain joins TRBV28 and TRBJ2-1; D gene unclear. This CDR3 spans 14 amino acids. V was pared by 7 bases and J by 0 bases, with 10 bases between. From germline, CDR1 is MDHEN and CDR2 SYDVKM. CDR3 amino acids: CASKPTSSYNEQFF. CDR3 coding DNA: TGTGCCAGCAAACCCACGAGCTCCTACAATGAGCAGTTCTTC.

This rearrangement joins TRBV2 to TRBJ1-6, with TRBD1 matching 7 bases. CDR1 SNHLY and CDR2 FYNNEI come from the germline V gene. The CDR3 loop spans 18 amino acids. J was trimmed by 3 bases and V by 4 bases; bases with no gene match: 12. The CDR3 is CASSVVAGGLRYNSPLHF. The CDR3 region has the DNA TGTGCCAGCAGTGTAGTTGCAGGGGGGCTCCGCTATAATTCACCCCTCCACTTT.

The chain uses TRBV5-8 and TRBJ2-1, with 7 bases identical to TRBD2. The CDR3 has 14 amino acids. The germline V gene has CDR1 SGHTS and CDR2 YDEGEE. The V segment lost 0 bases and the J segment 5 bases; nucleotides outside the gene matches: 2. CDR3 residues: CASSLAGLNNEQFF. For the CDR3, the DNA is TGTGCCAGCAGCTTGGCGGGACTAAACAATGAGCAGTTCTTC.

CDR3 bases: TGCGCCAGCAAAGTCGTTACAAGCAATGAGCAGTTCTTC. Amino acid sequence: CASKVVTSNEQFF. The chain employs TRBV10-2 and TRBJ2-1; D call uncertain. CDR1 is WSHSY and CDR2 is SAAADI in the germline V gene. Between the trimmed V and J ends, which lost 7 bases and 6 bases, there was a span of 13 bases. The CDR3 sequence is 13 residues long.

This rearrangement joins TRBV7-8 to TRBJ2-3; the match to TRBD2 covers 13 bases. The V gene's germline CDR1 is SGHVS and CDR2 FQNEAQ. V shed 3 bases and J 4 bases; nucleotides not matched to a gene: 1. This CDR3 comprises 15 residues. The CDR3 sequence is CASSFTSGGADTQYF. The CDR3, as DNA: TGTGCCAGCAGCTTTACTAGCGGGGGGGCAGATACGCAGTATTTT.

The genes are TRBV5-6 and TRBJ1-4, with D hard to call. The CDR3 spans 14 residues. Germline CDR1 and CDR2: SGHDT and YYEEEE. Trimming stripped 0 bases from V and 4 bases from J, with 7 bases between. The CDR3 bases are TGTGCCAGCAGCTTGGAACCGGGTAATGAAAAACTGTTTTTT. Residues: CASSLEPGNEKLFF.

The chain recombines TRBV7-6 with TRBJ2-5, with TRBD2 matching over 7 bases. V gave up 6 bases and J gave up 0 bases; unmatched junction bases: 4. This CDR3 is 14 amino acids long. Looked up from germline, CDR1 is SGHVS and CDR2 is FNYEAQ. CDR3 DNA sequence: TGTGCCAGCAGGGGAGGGGTTGACCAAGAGACCCAGTACTTC. As protein: CASRGGVDQETQYF.

V gene TRBV27 combines with J gene TRBJ2-7, with TRBD1 matching over 9 bases. Germline trimming cut 5 bases from V and 5 bases from J; bases unmatched to any gene: 13. Germline CDR1 MNHEY, CDR2 SMNVEV (reference sequence). The CDR3 spans 16 residues. The CDR3 reads CASSPASIQGAHEQYF. DNA for the CDR3: TGTGCCAGCAGTCCGGCCTCTATACAGGGGGCCCACGAGCAGTACTTC.

This clone was detected once. The gene calls are TRBV30 and TRBJ1-4, with a possible D match to TRBD1 (6 bases). The germline CDR1 and CDR2 sequences are GTSNPN and SVGIG (reference sequence). Trimming took 4 bases from V and 4 from J, leaving 19 bases between them. The CDR3 loop spans 16 amino acids. This CDR3 reads CAWTRGGEGLNEKLFF. The CDR3 region has the DNA TGTGCCTGGACGAGGGGGGGAGAGGGCCTTAATGAAAAACTGTTTTTT.

The chain recombines TRBV25-1 with TRBJ1-5; TRBD1 matches 7 bases. Germline V gene sequence: CDR1 MGHDK, CDR2 SYGVNS. CDR3 length: 14 residues. J was trimmed by 6 bases and V by 2 bases; bases with no gene match: 4. The CDR3 protein is CASSEVAGGQPQHF. The CDR3 bases are TGTGCCAGCAGTGAAGTGGCAGGGGGTCAGCCCCAGCATTTT. Full variable domain (remainder filled in from reference TRBV25-1 and TRBJ1-5): EADIYQTPRYLVIGTGKKITLECSQTMGHDKMYWYQQDPGMELHLIHYSYGVNSTEKGDLSSESTVSRIRTEHFPLTLESARPSHTSQYLCASSEVAGGQPQHFGDGTRLSIL.

The chain carries TRBV4-2 and TRBJ2-7, with 10 bases fitting TRBD2. From germline, CDR1 is LGHNA and CDR2 YNFKEQ. V shed 4 bases and J 5 bases; nucleotides not matched to a gene: 8. The CDR3 is 15 amino acids. The CDR3 DNA follows: TGTGCCAGCAGCCTACTCGAAGGACTAGCGGACGAGCAGTACTTC. This gives the protein CASSLLEGLADEQYF.

This chain uses TRBV6-1 with TRBJ1-4, with no clear D. This CDR3 contains 14 residues. Trimming left V 3 bases short and J 8 bases short, with 13 bases between. CDR1 and CDR2 from the germline V gene are MNHNS and SASEGT. Here the CDR3 DNA reads TGTGCCAGCAGTGAGCAACCCGTCGACGAAAAACTGTTTTTT. Amino acid sequence: CASSEQPVDEKLFF.

This chain uses TRBV6-5 with TRBJ2-5; D is ambiguous. CDR1 and CDR2 from the germline V gene are MNHEY and SVGAGI. The CDR3 sequence is 15 residues long. V lost 2 bases and J 2 bases, leaving 12 bases between the germline ends. The chain's CDR3 is CASSYGDLPQETQYF. CDR3 nucleotides: TGTGCCAGCAGTTACGGAGACTTACCACAAGAGACCCAGTACTTC.

The V call is TRBV29-1, the J call TRBJ2-5; TRBD2 agrees at 10 bases. The length of the CDR3 is 15 residues. The V gene's germline CDR1 is SQVTM and CDR2 ANQGSEA. The J segment lost 1 base and the V segment lost 6 bases, leaving 8 bases of the junction unmatched. The CDR3: CSVCLAGDFQETQYF. Written as DNA, the CDR3 is TGCAGCGTCTGTCTAGCGGGAGACTTCCAAGAGACCCAGTACTTC.

The chain carries TRBV7-9 and TRBJ1-1; tentatively, D is TRBD1 (6 bases). CDR1 and CDR2 from the germline V gene are SEHNR and FQNEAQ (reference sequence). Trimming stripped 5 bases from V and 1 base from J, with 14 bases between. The CDR3 extends over 15 amino acids. CDR3 DNA: TGTGCCAGCAGCCCGCAGGGGATCGGGAACACTGAAGCTTTCTTT. This codes for CASSPQGIGNTEAFF.